The clone carrying this TCR beta chain was picked up a small number of times. The antigen remains undetermined. These data come from a study of T-cell memory formation after mild COVID-19. Whole-study findings and limits: Clones contracting day 15 to 85 were balanced CD4/CD8; later expanders leaned CD4+.

TCRdb processed the 5' RACE reads anew with MiXCR; each CDR3 protein has one entry. The data hold 85,000 to 120,000 distinct CDR3 sequences, with approximately 17% observed a single time. This clonotype originated in an adult woman who had mild COVID-19 (a few samples of this study predate the infection). Cell type and time point are not known. The sample was PBMCs or a T cell subset sorted from them (not recorded which).

DNA for the CDR3: TGCGCCAGCAGCCAGTCACAGGGACCCGGTGGCTACACCTTC. Translation gives CASSQSQGPGGYTF. The gene calls are TRBV4-1 and TRBJ1-2; D is possibly TRBD1 (6 bases). The germline V and J ends were trimmed by 3 bases and 7 bases, with 15 bases remaining between them. Germline V CDR1 and CDR2: MGHRA, YSYEKL. The CDR3 is 14 residues long.